The 17 T cell receptor beta chains below all came from one sample that was sequenced in a study of Graves' ophthalmopathy and Graves' hyperthyroidism. RNA transcripts provided the template for amplifying TCR beta CDR3 regions. HTBI primers primed a first-round RT-PCR, and a second-round multiplex PCR followed. TCRdb independently ran MiXCR on the multiplex PCR reads; one entry per CDR3 protein. The table has 650,000 to 900,000 distinct CDR3 sequences, about 44% seen once. The sequencing input was peripheral blood. These TCRs come from an adult man with Graves' ophthalmopathy.

The chain has TRBV7-9 and TRBJ2-7, with D perhaps TRBD2 (5 bases). The CDR3 is 14 residues long. With 5 bases removed from V and 2 bases from J, the gap between germline ends came to 13 bases. The germline V gene encodes CDR1 SEHNR and CDR2 FQNEAQ (reference sequence). The CDR3 here is CASSRPGGTYEQYF. CDR3 DNA: TGTGCCAGCAGCCGCCCAGGAGGAACCTACGAGCAGTACTTC.

This clonotype has only a few counts. V gene TRBV25-1 combines with J gene TRBJ2-3, with TRBD1 matching 11 bases. Losses at the gene ends were 2 bases for V and 1 base for J; bases not matched to a gene: 5. Germline V gene lookup returns CDR1 MGHDK and CDR2 SYGVNS. CDR3 length equals 17 residues. CDR3 sequence: CASSEEGTGGGTDTQYF. The CDR3 DNA is TGTGCCAGCAGTGAAGAGGGGACAGGGGGAGGCACAGATACGCAGTATTTT.

This clonotype is a singleton in its sample. The J gene is TRBJ1-4, the V gene TRBV11-2; D possibly corresponds to TRBD1 (5 bases). CDR1 and CDR2 (germline): SGHAT, FQNNGV. The V gene lost 5 bases and the J gene lost 14 bases, with 18 bases spanning the gap. The CDR3 has 13 residues. The CDR3 DNA reads as TGTGCCAGCAGCGTTGGTGGACACCGAGGTCTGTTTTTT. It is translated as CASSVGGHRGLFF.

The chain joins TRBV15 to TRBJ2-6; D is uncertain. The V gene lost 3 bases and the J gene lost 6 bases, with 0 bases spanning the gap. CDR1 and CDR2 from the germline V gene are LNHNV and YYDKDF (reference sequence). The length of the CDR3 is 11 residues. The CDR3 DNA is TGTGCCACCAGCAGGGCCAACGTCCTGACTTTC. Protein: CATSRANVLTF.

The V gene is TRBV20-1, the J gene TRBJ2-7; D gene unclear. This CDR3 is built from 14 residues. Looked up from germline, CDR1 is DFQATT and CDR2 is SNEGSKA (reference sequence). The germline V and J ends were trimmed by 2 bases and 3 bases, with 14 bases remaining between them. The CDR3 spells CSARPWVNLYEQYF. The DNA for the CDR3 is TGCAGTGCTAGACCCTGGGTAAACCTCTACGAGCAGTACTTC.

V and J are TRBV4-1 and TRBJ1-3; 7 nucleotides align to TRBD1. The CDR3 has 18 residues. The germline gives CDR1 MGHRA, CDR2 YSYEKL. V lost 3 bases, J lost 0 bases, and 11 bases stayed unmatched. In DNA form, the CDR3 reads TGCGCCAGCAGCCACCCCTTGCGGGACAGTCGCTCTGGAAACACCATATATTTT. It specifies CASSHPLRDSRSGNTIYF.

The genes are TRBV6-6 and TRBJ1-5; D is uncertain. The CDR3 has 14 amino acids. CDR1 is MNHNY and CDR2 is SVGAGI in the germline V gene (reference sequence). The V gene lost 6 bases and the J gene lost 4 bases, with 13 bases spanning the gap. The CDR3 loop is CASRDGRSNQPQHF. The CDR3 coding sequence is TGTGCCAGCAGGGACGGGAGGAGTAATCAGCCCCAGCATTTT.

This clonotype was counted ten times or more. The J gene is TRBJ2-7, the V gene TRBV9, with D unclear. Trimming removed 8 bases from V and 0 bases from J, with 15 bases in between. The CDR3 consists of 14 residues. Germline loops: CDR1 SGDLS, CDR2 YYNGEE. This CDR3 is CASSVGPSSYEQYF. CDR3 nucleotide sequence: TGTGCCAGTAGTGTCGGACCCTCCTCCTACGAGCAGTACTTC.

This chain joins TRBV10-3 and TRBJ2-1; D is undetermined. The DNA end favors TRBJ2-7, so the J call may be wrong. The germline V gene encodes CDR1 ENHRY and CDR2 SYGVKD. The CDR3 length is 15 residues. CDR3 nucleotide sequence: TGTGCCATCAGTGAGTCGGCTTCAGTCTACAATGAGCAGTACTTC. It translates to CAISESASVYNEQYF.

This sequence joins TRBV29-1 and TRBJ2-1; 8 nucleotides match TRBD1. Germline CDR1 SQVTM, CDR2 ANQGSEA. The CDR3 is made up of 12 amino acids. Trimming took 7 bases from V and 5 from J; bases not matched to a gene: 4. The CDR3: CSGGQGDNEQFF. The CDR3 DNA reads as TGCAGCGGCGGACAGGGCGACAATGAGCAGTTCTTC.

The chain recombines TRBV19 with TRBJ2-2, with D unclear. Germline CDR1 reads LNHDA; CDR2 reads SQIVND (reference sequence). Trimming took 11 bases from V and 3 from J, leaving 10 bases between them. This CDR3 region has 12 residues. The CDR3 nucleotides read TGTGCCCTCAAGTTGTACACCGGGGAGCTGTTTTTT. It specifies CALKLYTGELFF.

This sequence joins TRBV29-1 and TRBJ2-5; D is possibly TRBD1 or TRBD2 (6 bases each). CDR1 SQVTM and CDR2 ANQGSEA come from the germline V gene. This CDR3 is built from 10 residues. The V gene lost 7 bases and the J gene lost 7 bases, with 10 bases spanning the gap. The CDR3 spells CSGEGGTQYF. The DNA of the CDR3 is TGCAGCGGTGAGGGGGGGACCCAGTACTTC.

This clonotype was detected only a few times. The genes are TRBV5-1 and TRBJ2-6, with 10 bases that match TRBD1. V shed 4 bases and J 2 bases; nucleotides not matched to a gene: 0. Germline-derived CDR1 and CDR2 are SGHRS and YFSETQ. CDR3 length: 15 residues. CDR3 DNA: TGCGCCAGCAGCGGGACAGGGGCTGGGGCCAACGTCCTGACTTTC. Residues: CASSGTGAGANVLTF.

This sequence joins TRBV5-6 and TRBJ1-6; D call uncertain. Looked up from germline, CDR1 is SGHDT and CDR2 is YYEEEE. Trimming left V 1 base short and J 9 bases short, with 8 bases between. The CDR3 runs to 13 residues. The CDR3 sequence: CASSLKLGSPLHF. In DNA form, the CDR3 reads TGTGCCAGCAGCTTGAAGTTGGGTTCACCCCTCCACTTT.

This clonotype has only a few counts. V is TRBV20-1 and J is TRBJ2-7; D is perhaps TRBD2 (6 bases). This CDR3 is built from 14 residues. The germline V and J ends were trimmed by 3 bases and 2 bases, with 14 bases remaining between them. Germline-derived CDR1 and CDR2 are DFQATT and SNEGSKA (reference sequence). Here the CDR3 DNA reads TGCAGTGCTAGTTCACTAGCTAATGCCTACGAGCAGTACTTC. Protein product: CSASSLANAYEQYF.

The chain combines TRBV25-1 with TRBJ2-6; D unresolved. Trimming shortened V by 9 bases and J by 2 bases, and 8 bases separated the two germline ends. The CDR3 has 13 residues. Germline V gene lookup returns CDR1 MGHDK and CDR2 SYGVNS. The CDR3: CASCAPGANVLTF. The CDR3 bases are TGTGCCAGTTGTGCCCCTGGGGCCAACGTCCTGACTTTC.

This chain joins TRBV4-2 and TRBJ1-1; D is possibly TRBD1 (5 bases). Trimming took off 1 base at V and 5 bases at J, with 14 bases between the two ends. The germline gives CDR1 LGHNA, CDR2 YNFKEQ. CDR3 length: 15 residues. CDR3 in DNA: TGTGCCAGCAGCCAAGCCTCAGGGTATAAAACTGAAGCTTTCTTT. It encodes CASSQASGYKTEAFF.